The clone carrying this T cell receptor (beta chain) was observed a handful of times. No antigen is known for it. Trimming left V 0 bases short and J 5 bases short, with 16 bases between. The CDR3 is 16 residues long. Germline V lookup: CDR1 GTSNPN, CDR2 SVGIG (reference sequence). PCR was performed using 60 Vbeta and 13 Jbeta primers. Here immunoSEQ multiplex PCR was the method, and the copy in TCRdb shows in-frame clones only, minus some. The data hold about 150,000 clones, with approximately 80% observed a single time. The sample originates from a study of cytomegalovirus exposure and HLA in healthy donors. Study background: There were under 140 million unique TCR beta sequences, drawn from 200 million or so T cells, in an earlier analysis. Overall study findings and caveats: TCR beta chains associated with HLA were, in a later analysis, more clonally expanded than equally common others.

The sequence came from a man aged 25 to 40 in good health and CMV-seropositive. The chain is built from TRBV30 and TRBJ2-2; D might be TRBD2 (6 bases). Sequencing was performed on PBMCs. The CDR3 DNA follows: TGTGCCTGGAGTGTACCGTCGGGAGAGGGTACCGGGGAGCTGTTTTTT. Translation: CAWSVPSGEGTGELFF.